The following is a T cell receptor beta chain sequence with its context. The sample comes from a study of CD8 T cells in Susac syndrome. The authors reverse transcribed about 0.5 to 1 ug RNA with random hexamers. Each CDR3 protein is one row after TCRdb ran MiXCR on the immunoSEQ multiplex PCR reads. The profile shows more than 40,000 distinct CDR3 sequences, roughly 93% of them singletons. V dropped 4 bases and J dropped 2 bases, with 13 bases sitting between them. Germline CDR1 is SGHRS and CDR2 is YFSETQ. The CDR3 totals 14 residues. High-throughput TCR beta sequencing covered peripheral CD8+ and CD4+ T cells. The controls were healthy donors who were matched for age and sex.

The source of this sequence is a human donor in good health. This chain connects TRBV5-1 to TRBJ2-7; no clear D gene. Material for sequencing was CD8+ T cells from PBMCs. CDR3 sequence (DNA): TGCGCCAGCAGCCCCCGGACCAGCACCTACGAGCAGTACTTC. It translates to CASSPRTSTYEQYF.